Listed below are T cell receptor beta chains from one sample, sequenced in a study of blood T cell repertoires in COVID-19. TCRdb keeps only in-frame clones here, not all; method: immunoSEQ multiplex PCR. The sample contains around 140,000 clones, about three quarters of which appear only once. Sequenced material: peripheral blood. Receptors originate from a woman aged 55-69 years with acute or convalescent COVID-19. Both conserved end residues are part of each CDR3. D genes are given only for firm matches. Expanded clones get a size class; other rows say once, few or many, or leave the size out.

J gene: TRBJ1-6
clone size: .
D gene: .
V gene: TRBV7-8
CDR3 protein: CASSLGAGGFGSWSSPLHF
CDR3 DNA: TGTGCCAGCAGCTTAGGGGCCGGAGGATTCGGCTCGTGGAGTTCACCCCTCCACTTT

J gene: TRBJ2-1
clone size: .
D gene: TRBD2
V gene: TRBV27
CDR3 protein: CASSSTSAKGLQFF
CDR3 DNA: TGTGCCAGCAGTTCTACTAGCGCCAAGGGGTTGCAGTTCTTC

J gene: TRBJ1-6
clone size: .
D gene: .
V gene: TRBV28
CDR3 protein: CASSVSRGYSPLHF
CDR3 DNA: TGTGCCAGCAGTGTGTCTCGAGGGTATTCACCCCTCCACTTT

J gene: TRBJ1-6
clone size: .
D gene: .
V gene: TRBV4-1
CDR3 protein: CASSRAQGATNSPLHF
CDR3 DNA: TGCGCCAGCAGCCGGGCACAGGGAGCAACGAATTCACCCCTCCACTTT

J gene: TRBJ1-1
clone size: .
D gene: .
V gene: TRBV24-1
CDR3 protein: CATSTRPGDQGSTEAFF
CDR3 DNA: TGTGCCACCTCGACCCGTCCAGGGGACCAGGGGTCTACTGAAGCTTTCTTT

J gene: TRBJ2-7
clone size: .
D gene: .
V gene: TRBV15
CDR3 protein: CATSGRLSSYEQYF
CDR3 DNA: TGTGCCACCAGCGGGAGGCTATCATCCTACGAGCAGTACTTC

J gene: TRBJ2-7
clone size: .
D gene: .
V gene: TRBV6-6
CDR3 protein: CASSLTGGPYEQYF
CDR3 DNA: TGTGCCAGCAGTTTAACCGGGGGTCCCTACGAGCAGTACTTC

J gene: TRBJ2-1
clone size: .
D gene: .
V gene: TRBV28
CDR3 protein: CASSSDSGYNEQFF
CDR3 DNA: TGTGCCAGCAGTAGTGATAGCGGCTACAATGAGCAGTTCTTC

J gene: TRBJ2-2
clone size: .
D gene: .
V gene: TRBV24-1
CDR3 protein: CATSDLSPGTSSWGELFF
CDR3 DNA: TGTGCCACCAGTGATCTTAGCCCCGGGACATCAAGCTGGGGGGAGCTGTTTTTT

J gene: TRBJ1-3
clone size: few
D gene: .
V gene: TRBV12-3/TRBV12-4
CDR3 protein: CASRDSSGNTIYF
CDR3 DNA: TGTGCCAGCAGGGACAGCTCTGGAAACACCATATATTTT

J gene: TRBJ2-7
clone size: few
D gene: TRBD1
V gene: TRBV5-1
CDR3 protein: CASSPWTGGGYEQYF
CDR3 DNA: TGCGCCAGCAGCCCCTGGACAGGGGGTGGGTACGAGCAGTACTTC

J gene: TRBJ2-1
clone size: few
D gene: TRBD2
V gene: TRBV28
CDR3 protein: CASSENLRTSNKEQFF
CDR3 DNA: TGTGCCAGCAGCGAAAACTTAAGGACTAGCAATAAGGAGCAGTTCTTC

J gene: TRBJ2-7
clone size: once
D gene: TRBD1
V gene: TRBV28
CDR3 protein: CASSLSGTGIEQYF
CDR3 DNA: TGTGCCAGCAGTTTATCCGGGACAGGGATCGAGCAGTACTTC

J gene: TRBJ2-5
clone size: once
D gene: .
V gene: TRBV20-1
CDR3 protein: CSASPGLSQETQYF
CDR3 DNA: TGCAGTGCTAGTCCCGGGTTAAGCCAAGAGACCCAGTACTTC

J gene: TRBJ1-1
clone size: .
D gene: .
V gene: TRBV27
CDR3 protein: CASSRGSNEAFF
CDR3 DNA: TGTGCCAGCAGTAGGGGATCTAATGAAGCTTTCTTT

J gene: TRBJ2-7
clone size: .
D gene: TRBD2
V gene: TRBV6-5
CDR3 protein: CASRRGAGGAYEQYF
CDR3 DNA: TGTGCCAGCAGGAGAGGAGCGGGAGGGGCGTACGAGCAGTACTTC

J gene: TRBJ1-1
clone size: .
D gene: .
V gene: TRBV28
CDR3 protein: CASSLTWGGTEAFF
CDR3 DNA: TGTGCCAGCAGTTTAACTTGGGGGGGCACTGAAGCTTTCTTT

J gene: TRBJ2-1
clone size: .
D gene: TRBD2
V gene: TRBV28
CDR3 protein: CATQFGWAQAGGFYNEQFF
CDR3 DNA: TGTGCCACCCAATTTGGGTGGGCTCAAGCGGGAGGTTTCTACAATGAGCAGTTCTTC

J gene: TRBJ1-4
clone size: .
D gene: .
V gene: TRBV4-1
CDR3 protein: CASRLAGSRSEKLFF
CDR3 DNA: TGCGCCAGCAGACTAGCGGGGAGTCGGAGTGAAAAACTGTTTTTT

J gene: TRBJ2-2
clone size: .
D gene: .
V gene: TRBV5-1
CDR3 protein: CASSLSLIDGELFF
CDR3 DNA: TGCGCCAGCAGCCTGTCCCTAATCGACGGGGAGCTGTTTTTT

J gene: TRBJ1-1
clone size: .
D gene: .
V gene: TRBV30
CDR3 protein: CAWSVARNTEAFF
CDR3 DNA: TGTGCCTGGAGTGTGGCCCGGAACACTGAAGCTTTCTTT

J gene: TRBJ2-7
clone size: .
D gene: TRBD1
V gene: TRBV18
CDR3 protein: CASSPPGAGGLYEQYF
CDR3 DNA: TGTGCCAGCTCACCTCCGGGAGCAGGGGGCCTTTACGAGCAGTACTTC

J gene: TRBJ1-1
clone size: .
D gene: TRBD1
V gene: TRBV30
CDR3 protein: CARADRVGTEAFF
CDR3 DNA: TGTGCCCGCGCGGACAGGGTGGGAACTGAAGCTTTCTTT

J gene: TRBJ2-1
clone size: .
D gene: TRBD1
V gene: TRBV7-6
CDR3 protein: CASSQVGQGRSQFF
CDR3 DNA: TGTGCCAGCAGCCAGGTCGGACAGGGTCGAAGCCAGTTCTTC

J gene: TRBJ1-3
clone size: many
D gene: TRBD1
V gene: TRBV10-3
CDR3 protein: CAIRGGATGNTIYF
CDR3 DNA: TGTGCCATCAGAGGGGGCGCAACTGGAAACACCATATATTTT

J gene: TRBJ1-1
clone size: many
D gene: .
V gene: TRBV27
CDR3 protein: CASSLIAGNTEAFF
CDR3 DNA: TGTGCCAGCAGTTTAATAGCCGGGAACACTGAAGCTTTCTTT

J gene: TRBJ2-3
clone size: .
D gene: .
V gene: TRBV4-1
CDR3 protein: CASSTGLTDTQYF
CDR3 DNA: TGCGCCAGCAGCACAGGGTTGACAGATACGCAGTATTTT